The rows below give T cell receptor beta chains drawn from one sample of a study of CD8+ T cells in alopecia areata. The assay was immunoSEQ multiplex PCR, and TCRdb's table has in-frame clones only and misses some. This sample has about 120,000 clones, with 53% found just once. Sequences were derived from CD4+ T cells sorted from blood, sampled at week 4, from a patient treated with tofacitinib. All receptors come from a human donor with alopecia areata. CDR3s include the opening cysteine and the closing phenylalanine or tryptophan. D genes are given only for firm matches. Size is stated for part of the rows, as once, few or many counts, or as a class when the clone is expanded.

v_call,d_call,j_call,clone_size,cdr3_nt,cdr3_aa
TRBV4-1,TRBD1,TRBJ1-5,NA,TGCGCCAGCAGCCGGACAGGGGGTCCCCAGCATTTT,CASSRTGGPQHF
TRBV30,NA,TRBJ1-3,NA,TGTGCCTGGGGGTCGCAGGGAGGAAACACCATATATTTT,CAWGSQGGNTIYF
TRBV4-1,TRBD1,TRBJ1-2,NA,TGCGCCAGCAGGAGGACAGGGAGCTATGGCTACACCTTC,CASRRTGSYGYTF
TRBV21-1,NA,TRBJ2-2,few,TGTGCCAGCAGCAAAGAGAGCGGGAGGGCCATCACCGGGGAGCTGTTTTTT,CASSKESGRAITGELFF
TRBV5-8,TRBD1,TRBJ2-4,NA,TGTGCCAGCAGCTTCGACAGGGGAAACATTCAGTACTTC,CASSFDRGNIQYF
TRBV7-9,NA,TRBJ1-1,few,TGTGCCAGCAGCCCGCCCCCGGGGGGACACACTGAAGCTTTCTTT,CASSPPPGGHTEAFF
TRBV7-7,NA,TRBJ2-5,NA,TGTGCTAGCAGCTCCGACGGACTGTCACCGACCCAGTACTTC,CASSSDGLSPTQYF
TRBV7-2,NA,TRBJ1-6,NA,TGTGCCAGCAGCCTAGAACGGGTTGCCTCACCCCTCCACTTT,CASSLERVASPLHF
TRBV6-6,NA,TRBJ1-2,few,TGTGCCAGCAGTTACTCGACGGGGGGCCGGGGCTACACCTTC,CASSYSTGGRGYTF
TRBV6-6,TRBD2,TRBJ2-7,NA,TGTGCCAGCAGACCGGGACTAGCGAGCTCCTACGAGCAGTACTTC,CASRPGLASSYEQYF
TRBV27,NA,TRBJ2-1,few,TGTGCCAGCAGTCGGTTCGGCCTCAACAATGAGCAGTTCTTC,CASSRFGLNNEQFF
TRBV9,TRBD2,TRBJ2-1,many,TGTGCCAGCAGCCCTAGCGGGGGGCGACGCAATGAGCAGTTCTTC,CASSPSGGRRNEQFF
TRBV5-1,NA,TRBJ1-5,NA,TGCGCCAGCAGCTTAGACCTAGGGGACGGGCCCCAGCATTTT,CASSLDLGDGPQHF
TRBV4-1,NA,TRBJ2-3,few,TGCGCCAGCAGCCTGGTGGGTTTCCCCACAGATACGCAGTATTTT,CASSLVGFPTDTQYF
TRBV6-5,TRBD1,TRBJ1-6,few,TGTGCCAGCAGTAAGGACAGGGCCTATTCACCCCTCCACTTT,CASSKDRAYSPLHF
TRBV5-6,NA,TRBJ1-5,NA,TGTGCCAGCAGCTTGGGGGGGACATTTAGCAATCAGCCCCAGCATTTT,CASSLGGTFSNQPQHF
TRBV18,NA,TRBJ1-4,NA,TGTGCCAGCTCACCAAAGGGAGGAACTAATGAAAAACTGTTTTTT,CASSPKGGTNEKLFF
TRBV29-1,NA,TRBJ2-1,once,TGCAGCGGTACACAGGGTCTATCTCGTAATGAGCAGTTCTTC,CSGTQGLSRNEQFF
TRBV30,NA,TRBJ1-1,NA,TGTGCCTGGACCATCTCTCGGACCGCTTTCTTT,CAWTISRTAFF